Listed below are T cell receptor beta chains from one sample, sequenced in a study of blood T cell repertoires in COVID-19. The assay was immunoSEQ multiplex PCR, and TCRdb's table has in-frame clones only and misses some. The sample contains about 180,000 clones, approximately 89% of which appear only once. The sample consisted of peripheral blood. The receptor set was obtained from a woman in her twenties or thirties with acute or convalescent COVID-19. Each CDR3 is given with its conserved first and last residue. The D gene is left open where the match is weak. The size entry is marked missing in some rows and otherwise reads once, few, many or a size class.

TRBV19,TRBJ2-5,-,-,TGTGCCAGTAGTAGGGAGGTCCAAGAGACCCAGTACTTC,CASSREVQETQYF
TRBV15,TRBJ1-1,-,-,TGTGCCACCAGCAGAGATAGATTGAACACTGAAGCTTTCTTT,CATSRDRLNTEAFF
TRBV7-2,TRBJ1-2,-,-,TGTGCCAGCAGCTTAGGGGAGGCCCTCTATGGCTACACCTTC,CASSLGEALYGYTF
TRBV5-6,TRBJ2-1,few,TRBD1,TGTGCCAGCGGACAGGTCTATGAGCAGTTCTTC,CASGQVYEQFF
TRBV24-1,TRBJ2-3,-,-,TGTGCCACCAGTAGGGGAGATACGCAGTATTTT,CATSRGDTQYF
TRBV5-1,TRBJ2-2,-,TRBD2,TGCGCCAGCAGCTTGGGGGAGGGAAGCACCGGGGAGCTGTTTTTT,CASSLGEGSTGELFF
TRBV10-3,TRBJ2-6,-,-,TGTGCCATCGCACGACAGGTACCACCTGGGGCCAACGTCCTGACTTTC,CAIARQVPPGANVLTF
TRBV2,TRBJ2-1,-,TRBD2,TGTGCCAGCAGTGTGGGCGGGAGAGCGTATGAGCAGTTCTTC,CASSVGGRAYEQFF
TRBV4-2,TRBJ1-6,-,-,TGTGCCAGCAGCCAAGGGGGGGGAGCCTCACCCCTCCACTTT,CASSQGGGASPLHF
TRBV3-1/TRBV3-2,TRBJ2-3,once,TRBD2,TGTGCCAGCAGCCAAGCGGTCTGGGCGGGGGGTACGCAGTATTTT,CASSQAVWAGGTQYF
TRBV7-8,TRBJ2-7,-,TRBD1,TGTGCCAGCAGCCCAAGGACAGGAGTTATCTCCTACGAGCAGTACTTC,CASSPRTGVISYEQYF
TRBV3-1/TRBV3-2,TRBJ1-5,-,-,TGTGCCAGCAGCGACGGGGTTTACCAGCCCCAGCATTTT,CASSDGVYQPQHF
TRBV27,TRBJ1-1,-,-,TGTGCCAGCAGTCCCACAGAACGCATAGAAGTTACTGAAGCTTTCTTT,CASSPTERIEVTEAFF
TRBV5-1,TRBJ1-2,-,TRBD1,TGCGCCAGCAGCTTGGGGGGGACAGATAACTATGGCTACACCTTC,CASSLGGTDNYGYTF
TRBV18,TRBJ2-2,-,TRBD1,TGTGCCAGCTCACCCGGGACAGGCAGGGAGCTGTTTTTT,CASSPGTGRELFF
TRBV12-3/TRBV12-4,TRBJ1-5,-,-,TGTGCCAGCACCTCGGGGGGGTTACAGCCCCAGCATTTT,CASTSGGLQPQHF
TRBV5-1,TRBJ2-1,-,TRBD1,TGCGCCACCCGCCGGGGACAGGCCGACAATGAGCAGTTCTTC,CATRRGQADNEQFF
TRBV30,TRBJ2-2,-,TRBD2,TGTGCCTGGAGTTCCGCGGGAGCGAACACCGGGGAGCTGTTTTTT,CAWSSAGANTGELFF
TRBV30,TRBJ2-1,-,-,TGTGCCTGGAGCTCTCGGGCCTACAATGAGCAGTTCTTC,CAWSSRAYNEQFF
TRBV6-5,TRBJ2-5,-,-,TGTGCCAGCAACAGGGTTGAGGAGACCCAGTACTTC,CASNRVEETQYF
TRBV5-8,TRBJ1-1,-,TRBD1,TGTGCCAGCAGCTTGGGGACAGGGGGATTAGCGGGCAACACTGAAGCTTTCTTT,CASSLGTGGLAGNTEAFF
TRBV28,TRBJ2-7,few,TRBD2,TGTGCCAGCAGCACCCCGGGACTAGCTTCCTACGAGCAGTACTTC,CASSTPGLASYEQYF
TRBV24-1,TRBJ2-2,-,-,TGTGCCACCAGTGTGGGCAGGGATAATCAAGGGCCCGGGGAGCTGTTTTTT,CATSVGRDNQGPGELFF
TRBV5-1,TRBJ2-7,-,TRBD2,TGCGCCAGCAGCTTGGAGGCGGGAGGTCCCGAGCAGTACTTC,CASSLEAGGPEQYF
TRBV2,TRBJ2-7,-,-,TGTGCCAGCAGTGGCCAGGCCTACGAGCAGTACTTC,CASSGQAYEQYF